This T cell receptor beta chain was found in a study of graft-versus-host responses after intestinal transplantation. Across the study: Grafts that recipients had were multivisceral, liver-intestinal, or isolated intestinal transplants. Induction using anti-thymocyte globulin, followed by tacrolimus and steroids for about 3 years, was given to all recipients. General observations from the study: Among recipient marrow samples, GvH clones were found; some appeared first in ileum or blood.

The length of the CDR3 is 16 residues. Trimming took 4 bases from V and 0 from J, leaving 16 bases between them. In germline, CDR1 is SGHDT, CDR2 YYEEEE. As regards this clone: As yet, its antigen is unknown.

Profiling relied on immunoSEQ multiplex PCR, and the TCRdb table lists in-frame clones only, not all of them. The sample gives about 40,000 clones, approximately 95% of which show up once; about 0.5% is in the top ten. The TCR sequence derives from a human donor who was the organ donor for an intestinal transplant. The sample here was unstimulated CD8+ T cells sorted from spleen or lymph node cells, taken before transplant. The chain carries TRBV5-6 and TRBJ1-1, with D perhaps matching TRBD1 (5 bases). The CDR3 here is CASSLQGRLLNTEAFF. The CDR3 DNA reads TGTGCCAGCAGCCTCCAGGGACGGCTATTGAACACTGAAGCTTTCTTT.